This passage covers 29 T cell receptor beta chains from one sample sequenced in a study of Ad26.COV2.S vaccination and SARS-CoV-2 variants. Noted treatment: 15 to 20 received Ad26.COV2.S at low or high dose, single or two shots; several received placebo; per-sample allocation not given. Following the first vaccine or placebo injection, samples were taken on day 63. The data were produced by immunoSEQ multiplex PCR, yet TCRdb's version contains in-frame clones alone and is incomplete. Among over 450,000 clones, 80% to 90% were seen once, and the ten largest hold 1.5% to 2%. The sample was peripheral blood, taken in a trial of Ad26.COV2.S vaccine versus placebo. The receptors here all came from a person aged 18-65 years who received the Ad26.COV2.S COVID-19 vaccine or a placebo.

The chain carries TRBV6-5 and TRBJ1-2; TRBD1 might be the D (6 bases). Germline lookup yields CDR1 MNHEY and CDR2 SVGAGI. The CDR3 spans 15 residues. The ends were cut back, 5 bases at V and 7 bases at J, with 20 bases in the middle. The CDR3 is CASSPPGTGIIGYTF. The CDR3 nucleotides are TGTGCCAGCAGTCCCCCGGGAACAGGGATAATTGGCTACACCTTC.

This clone was observed a few times. V is TRBV9 and J is TRBJ2-3, with 9 bases fitting TRBD2. Germline CDR1 is SGDLS and CDR2 is YYNGEE. The trim removed 0 bases at V and 5 bases at J, leaving 4 bases unmatched. The CDR3 spans 15 residues. CDR3 coding DNA: TGTGCCAGCAGCGTAGCGGGACTAGCCCAAGATACGCAGTATTTT. It yields the protein CASSVAGLAQDTQYF.

The genes are TRBV15 and TRBJ2-2; 9 nucleotides line up with TRBD1. CDR1 LNHNV and CDR2 YYDKDF come from the germline V gene (reference sequence). The ends lost 3 bases at V and 4 bases at J; junction bases unmatched: 0. This CDR3 has 14 residues. CDR3 residues: CATSRDRGTGELFF. The DNA for the CDR3 is TGTGCCACCAGCAGGGACAGGGGCACCGGGGAGCTGTTTTTT.

J is TRBJ1-6 and V is TRBV30; D uncertain. The CDR3 spans 13 residues. Trimming left V 1 base short and J 4 bases short, with 5 bases between. Germline CDR1 and CDR2: GTSNPN and SVGIG (reference sequence). Here the CDR3 reads CAWSESYNSPLHF. CDR3 in DNA: TGTGCCTGGAGTGAGAGTTATAATTCACCCCTCCACTTT.

This rearrangement joins TRBV7-2 to TRBJ2-7; maybe TRBD2 (5 bases). The germline V gene encodes CDR1 SGHTA and CDR2 FQGNSA. The V and J ends lost 5 bases and 7 bases respectively, with 12 bases between them. The CDR3 extends over 12 amino acids. CDR3 sequence reads: CASSLDLLEQYF. The CDR3, as DNA: TGTGCCAGCAGCCTGGACTTATTAGAGCAGTACTTC.

The chain recombines TRBV24-1 with TRBJ2-1; perhaps TRBD2 as D (6 bases). CDR1 KGHDR and CDR2 SFDVKD come from the germline V gene. Trimming removed 3 bases from V and 6 bases from J, with 11 bases in between. The CDR3 is 14 amino acids. Written as DNA, the CDR3 is TGTGCCACCAGTGATCAAACCGGGAGCAATGAGCAGTTCTTC. Translated, it gives CATSDQTGSNEQFF.

V gene TRBV7-9 combines with J gene TRBJ2-5; unclear D gene. The CDR3 consists of 12 residues. Germline V gene lookup returns CDR1 SEHNR and CDR2 FQNEAQ (reference sequence). V lost 6 bases to trimming and J lost 2 bases, with 7 bases between them. CDR3 sequence: CASRLGQETQYF. Here the CDR3 DNA reads TGTGCCAGCAGGCTTGGGCAAGAGACCCAGTACTTC.

This chain connects TRBV7-2 to TRBJ2-2; 7 bases map to TRBD1. J was trimmed by 5 bases and V by 3 bases; bases with no gene match: 6. The CDR3 consists of 15 residues. Germline loops: CDR1 SGHTA, CDR2 FQGNSA. In DNA form, the CDR3 reads TGTGCCAGCAGCTTTCGGGACAGTTTTACCGGGGAGCTGTTTTTT. Residues: CASSFRDSFTGELFF.

This chain uses TRBV28 with TRBJ1-2; TRBD1 aligns across 9 bases. The CDR3 totals 17 residues. Germline V gene data show CDR1 as MDHEN and CDR2 as SYDVKM. V gave up 1 base and J gave up 1 base; unmatched junction bases: 7. Here the CDR3 reads CASSLFLDRGYNYGYTF. CDR3 in DNA: TGTGCCAGCAGTTTATTTTTGGACAGGGGATATAACTATGGCTACACCTTC.

CDR3 nucleotides: TGTGCCAGCAGAGATACAGGGGTTCTTGGGGAGCTGTTTTTT. This translates into CASRDTGVLGELFF. The genes are TRBV2 and TRBJ2-2, with TRBD1 matching 7 bases. The V and J ends lost 6 bases and 8 bases, in that order; junction bases with no gene match: 9. The CDR3 is 14 residues long. Germline assignment: CDR1 SNHLY and CDR2 FYNNEI.

The J gene is TRBJ1-2, the V gene TRBV6-2 or TRBV6-3; maybe TRBD1 (5 bases). The CDR3 is 16 amino acids. Germline V lookup: CDR1 MNHEY, CDR2 SVGEGT. V shed 4 bases and J shed 4 bases, with 19 bases lying between them. The DNA for the CDR3 is TGTGCCAGCAGTTTACGGAGTGATTCAGGGATCTATGGCTACACCTTC. This translates into CASSLRSDSGIYGYTF.

This sequence joins TRBV6-2 or TRBV6-3 and TRBJ1-5; tentative D call: TRBD1 (5 bases). Looked up from germline, CDR1 is MNHEY and CDR2 is SVGEGT. Trimming cost V 0 bases and J 3 bases, with 9 bases left between them. This CDR3 comprises 15 residues. CDR3 sequence reads: CASSYSIQVNQPQHF. As DNA, the CDR3 is TGTGCCAGCAGTTACTCGATACAGGTCAATCAGCCCCAGCATTTT.

V is TRBV7-9 and J is TRBJ1-1, with D hard to call. CDR1 and CDR2 from the germline V gene are SEHNR and FQNEAQ (reference sequence). Trimming stripped 2 bases from V and 0 bases from J, with 7 bases between. There are 14 residues in the CDR3. The CDR3 coding sequence is TGTGCCAGCAGCTTATTGGCGGTGAACACTGAAGCTTTCTTT. It codes for CASSLLAVNTEAFF.

The chain carries TRBV4-1 and TRBJ1-5; D remains ambiguous. Germline loops: CDR1 MGHRA, CDR2 YSYEKL. The CDR3 has 15 amino acids. Trimming took 0 bases from V and 9 from J, leaving 15 bases between them. CDR3: CASSQDPFRDTPQHF. The CDR3 bases are TGCGCCAGCAGCCAAGATCCGTTCCGGGATACGCCCCAGCATTTT.

The chain recombines TRBV18 with TRBJ2-1; D is unresolved. Germline-derived CDR1 and CDR2 are KGHSH and LQKENI. V was shortened by 4 bases and J by 5 bases, with 12 bases between the two germline ends. The CDR3 sequence is 14 residues long. The CDR3 DNA is TGTGCCAGCTCACGGGATTTGAGCGACAATGAGCAGTTCTTC. Protein product: CASSRDLSDNEQFF.

The chain joins TRBV2 to TRBJ2-2; TRBD1 matches 7 bases. Germline assignment: CDR1 SNHLY and CDR2 FYNNEI. V lost 6 bases to trimming and J lost 6 bases; unmatched junction nucleotides: 4. The CDR3 totals 13 residues. This CDR3 reads CASRRTGAGELFF. As DNA, the CDR3 is TGTGCCAGCAGGCGAACAGGGGCCGGGGAGCTGTTTTTT.

The chain is built from TRBV7-9 and TRBJ1-1, with 7 bases that match TRBD1. V trimming: 1 base; J trimming: 0 bases; junction bases outside the gene matches: 8. Germline lookup yields CDR1 SEHNR and CDR2 FQNEAQ (reference sequence). The CDR3 is made up of 17 amino acids. The CDR3 reads CASSLVGAGGLNTEAFF. CDR3 sequence (DNA): TGTGCCAGCAGCTTAGTGGGGGCAGGGGGTTTGAACACTGAAGCTTTCTTT. Full variable domain (remainder filled in from reference TRBV7-9 and TRBJ1-1): DTGVSQNPRHKITKRGQNVTFRCDPISEHNRLYWYRQTLGQGPEFLTYFQNEAQLEKSRLLSDRFSAERPKGSFSTLEIQRTEQGDSAMYLCASSLVGAGGLNTEAFFGQGTRLTVV.

The chain joins TRBV6-5 to TRBJ1-2; 10 positions match TRBD1. The V and J ends lost 2 bases and 5 bases, in that order; junction bases with no gene match: 8. This CDR3 has 16 residues. CDR1 is MNHEY, CDR2 SVGAGI, per germline. This CDR3 reads CASSYIVGTGEYGYTF. The DNA for the CDR3 is TGTGCCAGCAGTTACATCGTCGGGACAGGGGAATATGGCTACACCTTC.

V gene TRBV6-5 combines with J gene TRBJ2-3, with D perhaps TRBD2 (5 bases). This CDR3 comprises 13 residues. Germline assignment: CDR1 MNHEY and CDR2 SVGAGI. V was trimmed by 8 bases and J by 1 base, leaving 10 bases between them. This CDR3 is CASLAPGTDTQYF. The DNA for the CDR3 is TGTGCCAGCCTAGCTCCAGGCACAGATACGCAGTATTTT.

The CDR3: CAISDWGSDTGELFF. CDR3 bases: TGTGCCATCAGTGATTGGGGTAGTGACACCGGGGAGCTGTTTTTT. This chain links TRBV10-3 with TRBJ2-2, with D unclear. CDR3 length equals 15 residues. CDR1 and CDR2 (germline): ENHRY, SYGVKD. Trimming took 3 bases from V and 3 from J, leaving 11 bases between them.

This sequence joins TRBV19 and TRBJ2-7; 13 nucleotides align to TRBD2. The CDR3 length is 17 residues. Germline V gives CDR1 LNHDA, CDR2 SQIVND (reference sequence). The V segment lost 3 bases and the J segment 2 bases; nucleotides outside the gene matches: 7. In DNA, the CDR3 is TGTGCCAGTAGTATTGGGACTAGCGGGATTCGAGCCTACGAGCAGTACTTC. Translation: CASSIGTSGIRAYEQYF.

This chain links TRBV30 with TRBJ2-2; D remains unclear. Germline V lookup: CDR1 GTSNPN, CDR2 SVGIG (reference sequence). The ends were cut back, 4 bases at V and 0 bases at J, with 9 bases in the middle. This CDR3 region has 14 residues. The CDR3, as DNA: TGTGCCTGGACAGTCAGTTCGAACACCGGGGAGCTGTTTTTT. Translation gives CAWTVSSNTGELFF.

The gene calls are TRBV12-3 or TRBV12-4 and TRBJ1-2; D remains unclear. The CDR3 runs to 12 residues. V was pared by 5 bases and J by 0 bases, with 4 bases between. CDR3 sequence (DNA): TGTGCCAGCAGTATTGCTAACTATGGCTACACCTTC. It translates to CASSIANYGYTF.

The chain uses TRBV3-1 (or the pseudogene TRBV3-2) and TRBJ1-5, with D uncertain. The CDR3 length is 12 residues. CDR1 is LGHDT and CDR2 is YNNKEL in the germline V gene (reference sequence). Trimming shortened V by 1 base and J by 7 bases, and 5 bases separated the two germline ends. The CDR3: CASSQGGQPQHF. For the CDR3, the DNA is TGTGCCAGCAGCCAAGGAGGCCAGCCCCAGCATTTT.

V gene TRBV7-2 combines with J gene TRBJ1-2, with a tentative D call TRBD1 (6 bases). Germline CDR1 is SGHTA and CDR2 is FQGNSA. V was pared by 5 bases and J by 0 bases, with 13 bases between. The CDR3 is 15 residues long. CDR3 sequence (DNA): TGTGCCAGCAGCACAGGGTACCGCACTAACTATGGCTACACCTTC. Encoded protein: CASSTGYRTNYGYTF. Drawing the rest from reference TRBV7-2 and TRBJ1-2, the complete variable domain is GAGVSQSPSNKVTEKGKDVELRCDPISGHTALYWYRQSLGQGLEFLIYFQGNSAPDKSGLPSDRFSAERTGGSVSTLTIQRTQQEDSAVYLCASSTGYRTNYGYTFGSGTRLTVV.

The chain couples TRBV14 to TRBJ2-3, with 10 bases lining up with TRBD2. V was pared by 0 bases and J by 5 bases, with 5 bases of the junction left unmatched. CDR3 size: 16 residues. Germline V gene data show CDR1 as SGHDN and CDR2 as FVKESK. The CDR3 spells CASSQEARLAGDTQYF. The CDR3 bases are TGTGCCAGCAGCCAAGAGGCCCGACTAGCGGGAGATACGCAGTATTTT.

This clone came up once. J is TRBJ2-2 and V is TRBV28; D is possibly TRBD2 (5 bases). The CDR3 loop spans 16 amino acids. The ends were cut back, 6 bases at V and 6 bases at J, with 20 bases in the middle. CDR1 and CDR2 from the germline V gene are MDHEN and SYDVKM. In DNA form, the CDR3 reads TGTGCCAGCAGAGGCCTCTCAGGCGGGTTTTCCGGGGAGCTGTTTTTT. Translated: CASRGLSGGFSGELFF.

This chain uses TRBV7-9 with TRBJ2-3; D is uncertain. CDR3 length: 15 amino acids. V was trimmed by 3 bases and J by 1 base, leaving 11 bases between them. Germline CDR1 reads SEHNR; CDR2 reads FQNEAQ (reference sequence). This chain's CDR3 is CASSFMGIRTDTQYF. The CDR3 coding sequence is TGTGCCAGCAGCTTTATGGGGATACGCACAGATACGCAGTATTTT.

The chain recombines TRBV5-8 with TRBJ1-3; D is ambiguous. The CDR3 covers 16 residues. CDR1 is SGHTS and CDR2 is YDEGEE in the germline V gene. Trimming stripped 0 bases from V and 0 bases from J, with 10 bases between. In nucleotides, the CDR3 is TGTGCCAGCAGCTTGGCCTTGTGCTGCTCTGGAAACACCATATATTTT. Encoded protein: CASSLALCCSGNTIYF.